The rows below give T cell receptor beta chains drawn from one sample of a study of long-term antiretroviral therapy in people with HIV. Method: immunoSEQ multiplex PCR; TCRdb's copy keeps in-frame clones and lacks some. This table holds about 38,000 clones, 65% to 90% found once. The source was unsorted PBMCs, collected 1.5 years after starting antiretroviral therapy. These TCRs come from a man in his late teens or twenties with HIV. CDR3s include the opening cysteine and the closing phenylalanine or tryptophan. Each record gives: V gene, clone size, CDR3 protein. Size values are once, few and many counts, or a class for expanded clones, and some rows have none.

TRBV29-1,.,CSVDVGTGSYEQYF
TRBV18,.,CASSPGQNTIYF
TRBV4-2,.,CASSQASGPIEGTQYF
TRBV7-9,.,CASSETSGRTDTQYF
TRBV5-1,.,CASSLTGRSNEKLFF
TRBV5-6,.,CASSPGRDTEKLFF
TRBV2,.,CASSEDSGYYEQYF
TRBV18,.,CASSKTRPGTSGTYNEQFF
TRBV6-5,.,CASRDRGHEQYF
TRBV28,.,CASSLRDISYEQYF
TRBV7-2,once,CASSGDRANYGYTF
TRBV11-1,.,CASSFSLTTGNYGYTF
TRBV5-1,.,CASSWDQETQYF
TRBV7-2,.,CASSRVTSGYEQYF
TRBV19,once,CASSIDQEGEETQYF
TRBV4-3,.,CASSQVVARGRVDTQYF
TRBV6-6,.,CASSHSGLMNTEAFF